This TCR beta chain emerged from a study of T-cell reconstitution after alpha-beta-depleted transplantation in children. For TCRbeta, the library was prepared with unique molecular identifiers. TCRdb independently ran MiXCR on the PCR reads; one entry per CDR3 protein. Here the sample spans some 300,000 distinct CDR3 sequences, about 9.4% being singletons. Many counts were recorded for this clonotype. The clonotype was recovered from a boy less than two years old with acute myeloid leukemia, due to receive a stem cell transplant. The starting material was PBMCs, obtained before TCRalphabeta/CD19-depleted stem cell transplant.

CDR3 residues: CSASASSGSFTYEQYF. CDR3 DNA: TGCAGTGCTAGCGCGTCTAGCGGGAGTTTTACCTACGAGCAGTACTTC. The gene calls are TRBV20-1 and TRBJ2-7; 10 bases map to TRBD2. Germline V CDR1 and CDR2: DFQATT, SNEGSKA (reference sequence). The CDR3 contains 16 residues. V trimming: 3 bases; J trimming: 2 bases; junction bases outside the gene matches: 10.